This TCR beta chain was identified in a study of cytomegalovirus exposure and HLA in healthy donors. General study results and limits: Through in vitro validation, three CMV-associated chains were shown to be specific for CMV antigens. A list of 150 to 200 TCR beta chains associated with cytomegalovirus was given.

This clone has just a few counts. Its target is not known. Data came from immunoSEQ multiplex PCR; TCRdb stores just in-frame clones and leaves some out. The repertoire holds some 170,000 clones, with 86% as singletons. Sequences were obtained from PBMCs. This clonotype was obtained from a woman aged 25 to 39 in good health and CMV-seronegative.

The CDR3 here is CASSLNGVGGELFF. The CDR3 DNA reads TGTGCCAGCAGTTTAAACGGGGTCGGCGGGGAGCTGTTTTTT. The chain carries TRBV6-4 and TRBJ2-2, with D possibly matching TRBD2 (5 bases). The germline V gene has CDR1 MRHNA and CDR2 SNTAGT. The CDR3 is 14 residues long. The V end lost 5 bases, the J end lost 7 bases, and 14 bases lay between the germline ends.